One sample yielded the 27 T cell receptor beta chains listed below, sequenced in a study of CD8+CD57+ T cells in acquired aplastic anemia. Profiling of TCR beta VDJ combinations and CDR3 sequences used genomic DNA as template. Each CDR3 protein is one row after TCRdb ran MiXCR on the reads. The sample records around 250,000 distinct CDR3 sequences, roughly 82% being singletons. It was patients with CD8+CD57+ cell expansion by flow cytometry who were chosen for sequencing. The sample was sorted CD4+, CD8+, or CD8+CD57+ T cells (not recorded which) from PBMCs. The receptors were sampled from a human donor with aplastic anemia.

This clonotype was observed a handful of times. The chain employs TRBV29-1 and TRBJ1-2; no definite D call. Germline V gene sequence: CDR1 SQVTM, CDR2 ANQGSEA. The CDR3 sequence is 11 residues long. V was shortened by 4 bases and J by 6 bases, with 9 bases between the two germline ends. Written as DNA, the CDR3 is TGCAGCGTTGTCGCCCATAATGGCTACACCTTC. This gives the protein CSVVAHNGYTF.

This chain links TRBV10-3 with TRBJ2-7, with D maybe TRBD1 (5 bases). V was shortened by 2 bases and J by 0 bases, with 11 bases between the two germline ends. CDR1 is ENHRY, CDR2 SYGVKD, per germline. CDR3 length equals 15 residues. CDR3 sequence: CAISERGSSSYEQYF. The CDR3 region has the DNA TGTGCCATCAGTGAGAGGGGTTCTAGCTCCTACGAGCAGTACTTC.

Notes on this clonotype: A read error may produce the germline difference seen at one junction end. This CDR3 reads CASARGGTDTQYF. In DNA form, the CDR3 reads TGTGCCAGCGCGAGAGGGGGCACCGATACGCAGTATTTT. The rearrangement uses TRBV7-2 and TRBJ2-3; 7 bases line up with TRBD1. Germline V gene lookup returns CDR1 SGHTA and CDR2 FQGNSA. The CDR3 extends over 13 amino acids.

This chain joins TRBV10-3 and TRBJ1-1; D is perhaps TRBD1 (6 bases). V was trimmed by 2 bases and J by 6 bases, leaving 22 bases between them. Germline assignment: CDR1 ENHRY and CDR2 SYGVKD. There are 17 residues in the CDR3. The CDR3 DNA sequence: TGTGCCATCAGTGAGATCCCTGGGGGCACGAGGGGCCCTGAAGCTTTCTTT. Amino acids: CAISEIPGGTRGPEAFF.

Comments on this clonotype: A junction end diverges from the germline sequence, so it may reflect a read error. The chain joins TRBV2 to TRBJ1-4; no definite D call. Germline CDR1 and CDR2: SNHLY and FYNNEI. The CDR3 contains 15 residues. CDR3 residues: CVSSEHPAANEKLFF. CDR3 in DNA: TGCGTCAGCAGTGAGCATCCCGCGGCTAATGAAAAACTGTTTTTT.

J is TRBJ2-1 and V is TRBV7-8; D may be TRBD1 (6 bases). The CDR3 spans 14 residues. The V gene's germline CDR1 is SGHVS and CDR2 FQNEAQ. With 1 base removed from V and 15 bases from J, the gap between germline ends came to 19 bases. CDR3 sequence reads: CASSLEDGDILLFF. CDR3 nucleotides: TGTGCCAGCAGCTTAGAGGATGGGGACATTCTGCTGTTCTTC.

CDR3 sequence: CASSPSFGSGTEAFF. In DNA form, the CDR3 reads TGTGCCAGCAGCCCAAGCTTCGGATCTGGCACTGAAGCTTTCTTT. This chain links TRBV7-9 with TRBJ1-1; D unclear. The germline V and J ends were trimmed by 5 bases and 4 bases, with 17 bases remaining between them. Germline V CDR1 and CDR2: SEHNR, FQNEAQ (reference sequence). The CDR3 is made up of 15 amino acids.

Of note for this clonotype: The conserved phenylalanine or tryptophan is not found at the CDR3 terminus, so this likely reflects a read error. The V gene is TRBV7-9, the J gene TRBJ2-1; weak D call: TRBD1 (6 bases). This CDR3 is built from 13 residues. In germline, CDR1 is SEHNR, CDR2 FQNEAQ (reference sequence). The V and J ends lost 4 bases and 12 bases respectively, with 16 bases between them. The CDR3 loop reads CASSSRGAEGQFV. The DNA for the CDR3 is TGTGCCAGCAGCTCCAGGGGTGCTGAGGGGCAGTTCGTC.

Comment on this clonotype: The CDR3 does not close with the conserved phenylalanine or tryptophan, likely indicating a read error. The DNA is omitted, as the CDR3 cannot be located on it reliably, and the CDR3 follows TCRdb's listing. The gene calls are TRBV10-3 and TRBJ2-1; TRBD2 is the table's D call and was not checked against the DNA. Germline lookup yields CDR1 ENHRY and CDR2 SYGVKD. The CDR3 extends over 16 residues, inclusive of both ends. The CDR3 here is CAISQTGHNGQDEQGP.

As to this clonotype: The CDR3 does not end in the conserved phenylalanine or tryptophan, so this is likely a read error. The limits of the CDR3 on the DNA are not certain, so only TCRdb's listed CDR3 is given. The genes are TRBV7-9 and TRBJ1-5. CDR1 is SEHNR and CDR2 is FQNEAQ in the germline V gene (reference sequence). The CDR3 comprises 13 residues, both ends counted. The CDR3 here is CASSFGRSEPRDD.

A remark on this clonotype: It is likely a read error, because the conserved phenylalanine at the end of the CDR3 is missing. V gene TRBV9 combines with J gene TRBJ1-1, with TRBD1 matching 10 bases. Per germline, CDR1 SGDLS and CDR2 YYNGEE. The length of the CDR3 is 13 residues. V shed 0 bases and J 8 bases; nucleotides not matched to a gene: 1. CDR3 residues: CASSVGGQGEAFY. CDR3 DNA sequence: TGTGCCAGCAGCGTAGGGGGACAGGGGGAAGCTTTCTAT.

In the case of this clonotype: One end of the junction does not line up with germline, which may come from a read error. In nucleotides, the CDR3 is TGTGCCAGCAGCTGGGGCCAGGGCTTAAACTATGGCTACTTT. Its protein is CASSWGQGLNYGYF. The V gene is TRBV7-9, the J gene TRBJ1-6; TRBD1 might be the D (5 bases). This CDR3 spans 14 amino acids. Germline assignment: CDR1 SEHNR and CDR2 FQNEAQ (reference sequence).

V and J are TRBV7-8 and TRBJ2-7, with D possibly TRBD2 on 5 matching bases. Germline-derived CDR1 and CDR2 are SGHVS and FQNEAQ. The CDR3 is 18 residues long. V was cut by 1 base and J by 4 bases, with 23 bases left in between. The CDR3 DNA reads as TGTGCCAGCAGCTTAGATGGAGGTCCCGCTACGCAGTATTACGAGCAGTACGTC. Its protein product is CASSLDGGPATQYYEQYV.

J is TRBJ1-2 and V is TRBV2, with TRBD1 identical over 10 bases. Germline lookup yields CDR1 SNHLY and CDR2 FYNNEI. The CDR3 has 17 residues. The junction had 11 bases not matched to a gene; V was cut back by 6 bases and J by 1 base. The CDR3 region has the DNA TGTGCCAGCAGGAAAGGACAGGGGGGACTGAATAACTATGGCTACACCTTC. It encodes CASRKGQGGLNNYGYTF.

This clonotype was seen many times. V gene TRBV6-2 or TRBV6-3 combines with J gene TRBJ1-4; 7 bases match TRBD1. Per germline, CDR1 MNHEY and CDR2 SVGEGT. The CDR3 spans 19 residues. The V segment lost 5 bases and the J segment 0 bases; nucleotides outside the gene matches: 15. CDR3 sequence (DNA): TGTGCCAGCAGTGTACCGGGACAGAGCGTTACGACAACTAATGAAAAACTGTTTTTT. Translation gives CASSVPGQSVTTTNEKLFF.

Of note for this clonotype: The final CDR3 position lacks the conserved phenylalanine or tryptophan, pointing to a likely read error. The limits of the CDR3 on the DNA are not certain, so only TCRdb's listed CDR3 is given. CDR3 region: CASSIASGSYNEQSFG. The chain employs TRBV19 and TRBJ1-6. The CDR3 comprises 16 residues, both ends counted. Germline assignment: CDR1 LNHDA and CDR2 SQIVND (reference sequence).

The count of this clonotype is one. The chain links TRBV19 to TRBJ2-1; D ambiguous. V was cut by 9 bases and J by 0 bases, with 15 bases left in between. The germline V gene has CDR1 LNHDA and CDR2 SQIVND (reference sequence). The CDR3 length is 15 residues. The CDR3 loop reads CASSLARPSYNEQFF. Here the CDR3 DNA reads TGTGCCAGCAGTTTAGCTCGCCCCTCCTACAATGAGCAGTTCTTC.

The chain's CDR3 is CASSLTPVVLNTEAFF. The CDR3 region has the DNA TGTGCCAGCAGCTTGACTCCCGTCGTCTTGAACACTGAAGCTTTCTTT. The V gene is TRBV12-3 or TRBV12-4, the J gene TRBJ1-1; D unclear. Trimming cost V 6 bases and J 0 bases, with 17 bases left between them. The CDR3 runs to 16 residues.

With respect to this clonotype: This likely comes from a read error, as the CDR3 has no conserved phenylalanine or tryptophan at its end. The chain recombines TRBV15 with TRBJ2-5; D is tentatively TRBD1 or TRBD2 (5 bases each). The assigned J gene may be wrong: the sequence end matches TRBJ2-1 better. Germline V gene lookup returns CDR1 LNHNV and CDR2 YYDKDF (reference sequence). CDR3 length: 14 residues. In nucleotides, the CDR3 is TGTGCCACCAGCAGTGGCAGCAAGCAAGGGACCCAGTTCTGC. Translation gives CATSSGSKQGTQFC.

Within the sample, this clonotype is medium-sized. V gene TRBV7-6 combines with J gene TRBJ1-6, with a possible D match to TRBD1 (6 bases). CDR3 size: 14 residues. Germline CDR1 reads SGHVS; CDR2 reads FNYEAQ. V gave up 4 bases and J gave up 9 bases, with 13 bases separating them. CDR3 nucleotide sequence: TGTGCCAGCAGCTCGGACAGATTACTTTCACCCCTCCACTTT. It is translated as CASSSDRLLSPLHF.

In its sample, this clonotype was seen once. The chain carries TRBV15 and TRBJ1-2, with a possible D match to TRBD1 (6 bases). This CDR3 is 17 amino acids long. V was cut by 10 bases and J by 0 bases, with 24 bases left in between. Germline assignment: CDR1 LNHNV and CDR2 YYDKDF (reference sequence). CDR3 nucleotides: TGTGCCAGTAGGACCCGGACAGAAGACCGCCCTAACTATGGCTACACCTTC. The encoded protein is CASRTRTEDRPNYGYTF.

This sequence joins TRBV5-4 and TRBJ2-3; tentative D call: TRBD2 (6 bases). Germline CDR1 reads SGHNT; CDR2 reads YYREEE (reference sequence). The CDR3 has 14 amino acids. Trimming stripped 2 bases from V and 4 bases from J, with 11 bases between. CDR3 amino acids: CASSFTSTSDTQYF. The CDR3 DNA reads as TGTGCCAGCAGCTTTACTAGCACTTCAGATACGCAGTATTTT.

This sequence joins TRBV9 and TRBJ2-5; D tentatively reads TRBD1 or TRBD2 (5 bases each). Trimming took off 3 bases at V and 14 bases at J, with 23 bases between the two ends. The CDR3 covers 14 residues. Germline loops: CDR1 SGDLS, CDR2 YYNGEE. The CDR3 nucleotides read TGTGCCAGCAGCGGGGGCTCCAGACAAGGGACCAACTACTTC. It translates to CASSGGSRQGTNYF.

The chain has TRBV9 and TRBJ2-7, with unresolved D. V lost 4 bases to trimming and J lost 0 bases, with 20 bases between them. CDR1 is SGDLS and CDR2 is YYNGEE in the germline V gene. This CDR3 has 17 amino acids. CDR3 protein: CASSQGWRKTGSYEQYV. The CDR3 DNA sequence: TGTGCCAGCAGCCAAGGCTGGCGGAAGACGGGCTCCTACGAGCAGTACGTC.

In the case of this clonotype: The conserved closing phenylalanine or tryptophan is absent in this CDR3, likely reflecting a read error. The DNA is omitted, as the CDR3 cannot be located on it reliably, and the CDR3 follows TCRdb's listing. Here the CDR3 reads CASSGAGSPETH. The chain recombines TRBV7-8 with TRBJ2-4; the table assigns TRBD1, which was not confirmed against the DNA. The CDR3 is 12 amino acids in total, end residues counted. The V gene's germline CDR1 is SGHVS and CDR2 FQNEAQ.

This chain uses TRBV7-2 with TRBJ2-2, with D unresolved. The germline V and J ends were trimmed by 4 bases and 10 bases, with 22 bases remaining between them. This CDR3 spans 16 amino acids. Germline lookup yields CDR1 SGHTA and CDR2 FQGNSA. The DNA of the CDR3 is TGTGCCAGCAGCTCTGCGAGAGCCTCCGACACGGAGGAGCTGTTTTTT. Protein: CASSSARASDTEELFF. The full variable domain, its missing parts supplied by reference TRBV7-2 and TRBJ2-2, is GAGVSQSPSNKVTEKGKDVELRCDPISGHTALYWYRQSLGQGLEFLIYFQGNSAPDKSGLPSDRFSAERTGGSVSTLTIQRTQQEDSAVYLCASSSARASDTEELFFGEGSRLTVL.

To note about this clonotype: The conserved closing phenylalanine or tryptophan is absent in this CDR3, likely reflecting a read error. The limits of the CDR3 on the DNA are not certain, so only TCRdb's listed CDR3 is given. The chain uses TRBV7-8 and TRBJ2-3. The CDR3 totals 13 residues, both ends included. From germline, CDR1 is SGHVS and CDR2 FQNEAQ. CDR3 protein: CASGFAGTANTHY.